The clone carrying this T cell receptor beta chain was counted only a few times. Its antigen is not identified. These data belong to a study of cytomegalovirus exposure and HLA in healthy donors. The overall study: Unique TCR beta sequences numbering 117 million came from 190 million or so T cells in an earlier analysis.

With 8 bases removed from V and 2 bases from J, the gap between germline ends came to 6 bases. From germline, CDR1 is MNHEY and CDR2 SVGAGI. The CDR3 is 11 amino acids. The study ran its PCR with 60 Vbeta and 13 Jbeta primers. Clones were sequenced by immunoSEQ multiplex PCR, and TCRdb holds only the in-frame ones, with some missing. Altogether tens of thousands of clones are present, 60% to 75% being singletons, with the ten largest covering more than 9.5%. Points from the study as a whole: Reported results showed that the classifier diagnosed cytomegalovirus status with high specificity and sensitivity. In an earlier analysis, most TCR beta V segments were productive about 87% or about 30% of the time. Approximately 160 TCR beta chains were listed as cytomegalovirus-associated.

The chain couples TRBV6-5 to TRBJ1-1, with unresolved D. The TCR was taken from a woman in her thirties or forties in good health and CMV-seropositive. Input material: PBMCs. The CDR3 bases are TGTGCCAGCCGGGGAAACACTGAAGCTTTCTTT. Translated, it gives CASRGNTEAFF.